This T cell receptor beta chain was retrieved from a study of blood T cell repertoires in COVID-19 (dated by TCRdb to the early 2020s). With regard to the full study: The collaborator samples originated in the United States, Italy and Spain and spanned the acute and convalescent phases of COVID-19. The material from the prospective study consisted of cDNA or gDNA derived from T cells, B-cell-depleted T cells, or PBMCs. Subjects who had been exposed to COVID-19, were actively infected with it, or had recovered from it provided the deeply sampled blood TCRbeta repertoires that made up the dataset. The repertoires were released in a freely available public database meant as a resource for research on the immune response to SARS-CoV-2. The samples were drawn from the first 160 participants of the ongoing ImmuneRACE study and from 1,254 subjects provided by 6 global collaborators. A de-identified subject ID, COVID-19 status, age in years and sex were almost always included in the sample metadata. Where HLA class I and class II types were available, the types were taken from metadata supplied by the sample provider, not from assay-based typing.

The CDR3, from cysteine to phenylalanine, totals 14 residues. The CDR3 DNA has 42 bases and is translated from base 1. V loses 3 bases at its end and J loses 5 bases; junction bases beyond the gene matches: 6. CDR1 SEHNR and CDR2 FQNEAQ were looked up in the germline V gene (reference sequence). There are a few counts of this clone. Its specific antigen is unknown. The sample holds no much larger clone one base away, and base qualities are not on file. TCRbeta CDR3 regions were amplified from genomic DNA using the immunoSEQ Assay, a bias-controlled multiplex PCR. On the study's bioinformatics: The number of nucleated cells in each sample was estimated from the amplification of reference gene primers within the assay. To quantify the absolute abundance of each unique TCRbeta CDR3 rearrangement, sequence reads were collapsed and filtered. For each sample, productive Simpson clonality was calculated by taking the square root of Simpson's diversity index across productive rearrangements. TCRdb took over this immuneACCESS table, retaining in-frame rearrangements with V and J assigned. Such tables are incomplete; in checked studies, under half of the missing clones stem from an unresolved V gene, and the remainder is unexplained. The V and J calls and clone size were taken over from that table, and D and trimming were inferred from the DNA. This sample holds around 400,000 clones; around nine tenths were observed only once. The ten largest clones capture less than 2% of the sample.

Beyond this particular receptor, the publication reports: The amount of clinical and demographic metadata varied by source and participant and was provided uncurated.

Participants in the prospective study were aged roughly 18 to 89 years, lived in 24 United States geographic areas, and enrolled through a virtual design. To assign participants to cohorts, the prospective study relied on clinical history that participants themselves reported in a screening survey and a study questionnaire. Recovered participants in ImmuneRACE Cohort 3 were defined by two consecutive negative NP/OP PCR tests, clearance by a healthcare professional, or resolution of symptoms. In the prospective study, mobile phlebotomists collected whole blood, serum and a nasopharyngeal or oropharyngeal swab from each participant. Participants in the prospective study had the option to provide additional blood draws and questionnaires over a roughly 2-month period. Prospective study blood samples were shipped either frozen or at room temperature before DNA extraction.

Specimen: PBMCs or T cells enriched from blood (not recorded which). The source is a woman aged 30 to 39 who had recovered from COVID-19. The sequence is built from TRBV7-9 and TRBJ1-2; the junction holds 7 bases that match TRBD1. This receptor has the CDR3 CASSFEGAGYGYTF. Here is the DNA: TGTGCCAGCAGCTTTGAGGGGGCAGGGTATGGCTACACCTTC.